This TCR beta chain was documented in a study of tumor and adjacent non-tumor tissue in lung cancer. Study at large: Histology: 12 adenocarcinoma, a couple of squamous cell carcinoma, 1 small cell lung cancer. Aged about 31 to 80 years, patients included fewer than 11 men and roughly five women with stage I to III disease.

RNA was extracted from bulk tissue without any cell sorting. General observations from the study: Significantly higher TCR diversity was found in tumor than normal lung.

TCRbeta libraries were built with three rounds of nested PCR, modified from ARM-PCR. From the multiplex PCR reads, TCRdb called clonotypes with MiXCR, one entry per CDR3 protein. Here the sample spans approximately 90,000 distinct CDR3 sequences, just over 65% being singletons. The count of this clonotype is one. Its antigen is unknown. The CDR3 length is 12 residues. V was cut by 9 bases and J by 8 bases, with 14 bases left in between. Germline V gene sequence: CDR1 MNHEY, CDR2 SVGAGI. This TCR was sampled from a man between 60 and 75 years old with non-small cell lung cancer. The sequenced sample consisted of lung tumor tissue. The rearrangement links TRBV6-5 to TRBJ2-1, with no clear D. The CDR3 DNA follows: TGTGCCAGTACCGCGACACACTATGAGCAGTTCTTC. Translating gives CASTATHYEQFF.